This T cell receptor beta chain was obtained from a study of cytomegalovirus exposure and HLA in healthy donors. The PCR was carried out with 60 Vbeta primers and 13 Jbeta primers. Assay: immunoSEQ multiplex PCR; the TCRdb copy retains only in-frame clones and omits some. The table includes some 91,000 clones, roughly 75% detected once. The donors were healthy bone marrow donors. Germline CDR1 is SEHNR and CDR2 is FQNEAQ (reference sequence). Trimming removed 1 base from V and 1 base from J, with 7 bases in between. The CDR3 contains 14 residues. The chain joins TRBV7-9 to TRBJ1-1; D ambiguous. Specimen: PBMCs. The TCR comes from a woman in her sixties or seventies in good health and CMV-seronegative. The CDR3 DNA sequence: TGTGCCAGCAGCTTAGGAGGTCGGAACACTGAAGCTTTCTTT. This codes for CASSLGGRNTEAFF. Complete variable domain (other parts from reference TRBV7-9 and TRBJ1-1): DTGVSQNPRHKITKRGQNVTFRCDPISEHNRLYWYRQTLGQGPEFLTYFQNEAQLEKSRLLSDRFSAERPKGSFSTLEIQRTEQGDSAMYLCASSLGGRNTEAFFGQGTRLTVV.